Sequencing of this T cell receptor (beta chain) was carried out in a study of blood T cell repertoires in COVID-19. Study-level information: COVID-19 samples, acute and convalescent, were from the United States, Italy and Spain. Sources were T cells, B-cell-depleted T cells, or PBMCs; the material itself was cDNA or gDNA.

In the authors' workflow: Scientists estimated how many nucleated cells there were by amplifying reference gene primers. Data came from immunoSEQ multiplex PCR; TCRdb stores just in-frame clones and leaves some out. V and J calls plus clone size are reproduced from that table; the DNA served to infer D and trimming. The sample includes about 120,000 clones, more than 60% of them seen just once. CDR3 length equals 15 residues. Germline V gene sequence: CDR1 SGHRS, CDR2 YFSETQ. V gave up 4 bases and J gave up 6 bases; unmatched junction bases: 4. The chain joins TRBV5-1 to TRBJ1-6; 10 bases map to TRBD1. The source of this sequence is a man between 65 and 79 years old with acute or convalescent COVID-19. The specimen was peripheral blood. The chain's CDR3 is CASSGDRGGNSPLHF. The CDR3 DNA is TGCGCCAGCAGCGGGGACAGGGGTGGTAATTCACCCCTCCACTTT.